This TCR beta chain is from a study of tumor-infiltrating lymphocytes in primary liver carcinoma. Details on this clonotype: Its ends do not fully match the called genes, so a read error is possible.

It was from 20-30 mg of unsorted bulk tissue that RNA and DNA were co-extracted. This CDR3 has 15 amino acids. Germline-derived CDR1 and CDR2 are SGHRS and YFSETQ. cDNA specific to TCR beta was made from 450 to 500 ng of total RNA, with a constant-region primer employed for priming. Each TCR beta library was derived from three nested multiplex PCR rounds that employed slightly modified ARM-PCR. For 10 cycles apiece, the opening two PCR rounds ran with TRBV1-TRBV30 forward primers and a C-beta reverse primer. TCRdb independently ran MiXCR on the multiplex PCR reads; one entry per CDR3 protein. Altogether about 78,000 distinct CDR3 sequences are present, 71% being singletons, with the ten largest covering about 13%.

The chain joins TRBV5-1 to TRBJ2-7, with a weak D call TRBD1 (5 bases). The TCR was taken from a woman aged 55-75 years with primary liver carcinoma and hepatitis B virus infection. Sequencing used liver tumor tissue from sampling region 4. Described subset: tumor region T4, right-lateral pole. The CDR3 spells CASSFLGAPGNEQCF. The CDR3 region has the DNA TGCGCCAGCAGCTTCCTTGGGGCACCGGGTAACGAGCAGTGCTTC.